This TCR beta chain was sequenced during a study of blood T cell repertoires in COVID-19 (dated by TCRdb to about 2020). Some background on the complete study: Samples from collaborators originated in the United States, Italy and Spain and spanned both the acute and convalescent phases of COVID-19. The prospective study material was composed of cDNA or gDNA derived from T cells, B-cell-depleted T cells, or PBMCs. The dataset comprised deeply sampled blood TCRbeta repertoires from subjects exposed to, actively infected with, or recovered from COVID-19. The repertoires were released in a freely available public database meant as a resource for research on the immune response to SARS-CoV-2. The samples were drawn from two sources: the first 160 participants of the ongoing ImmuneRACE study, and over 950 subjects contributed by 6 global collaborators. Nearly every sample came with metadata listing a de-identified subject ID, COVID-19 status, age in years and sex. HLA class I and class II types, where available, came from metadata supplied by the sample provider rather than from assay-based typing.

Here is what the overall study found, with its caveats: Clinical and demographic metadata were provided uncurated, with the amount varying by source and participant.

Each collaborating institution followed its own protocols to collect whole blood in K2EDTA tubes. For TCRbeta analysis, collaborators shipped samples as frozen whole blood, isolated PBMCs, or DNA extracted from either of those sample types. As encoded in the germline V gene, CDR1 is LGHNT while CDR2 is FRNRAP. The CDR3 has 11 amino acids, counting the end cysteine and phenylalanine. Only the CDR3 part of the read is kept: 33 bases, read in frame from the first base. V and J are truncated by 9 bases and 4 bases respectively, leaving an intervening sequence of 7 bases. TCRbeta CDR3 regions were amplified from genomic DNA using the immunoSEQ Assay, a bias-controlled multiplex PCR. Per the original workflow: The number of nucleated cells in each sample was estimated from the amplification of reference gene primers within the assay. To quantify the absolute abundance of each unique TCRbeta CDR3 rearrangement, sequence reads were collapsed and filtered. For each sample, productive Simpson clonality was calculated as the square root of Simpson's diversity index over productive rearrangements. This immuneACCESS table, as held by TCRdb, lists in-frame sequences with V and J called but not all clones. Of the missing ones, under half trace to an unresolved V gene in checked studies; the others have no known cause. The V and J calls and the clone size are those of that table, but D and trimming were determined from the DNA. The sample yields around 270,000 clones; around 89% were counted once. The leading ten clones occupy approximately 0.84% of the sample.

Points on this clone: Its antigen specificity is not known. No quality values exist for individual bases; no much larger clone is one base distant.

The specimen sequenced was peripheral blood. The chain links TRBV12-5 with TRBJ2-1; the D gene is perhaps TRBD2, from 5 matching bases. The receptor's source is a man aged 25-45 years with acute or convalescent COVID-19. The bases read TGTGCTAGCAGCGGTTACAATGAGCAGTTCTTC. This translates into CASSGYNEQFF.